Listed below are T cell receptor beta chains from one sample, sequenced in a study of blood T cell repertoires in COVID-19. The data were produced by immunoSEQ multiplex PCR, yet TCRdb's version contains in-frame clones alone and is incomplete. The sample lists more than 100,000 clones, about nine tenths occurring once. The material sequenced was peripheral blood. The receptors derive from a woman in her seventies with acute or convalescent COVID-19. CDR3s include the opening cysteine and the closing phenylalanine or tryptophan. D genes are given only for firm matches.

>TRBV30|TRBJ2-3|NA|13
CAWSVGVADTQYF
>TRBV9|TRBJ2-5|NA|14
CASSVTAAKETQYF
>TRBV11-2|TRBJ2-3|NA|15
CASRMSGTSTDTQYF
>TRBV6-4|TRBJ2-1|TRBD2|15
CASSDSTGGVRPLFF
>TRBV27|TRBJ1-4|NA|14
CASRTNFVGEKLFF
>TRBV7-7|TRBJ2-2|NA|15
CASSQGSYGTGELFF
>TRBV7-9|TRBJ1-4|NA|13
CASRLGHNEKLFF
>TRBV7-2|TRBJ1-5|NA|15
CASSAKGGGNQPQHF
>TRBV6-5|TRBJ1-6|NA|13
CASSSRLNSPLHF
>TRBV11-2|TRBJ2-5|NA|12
CASSPILETQYF
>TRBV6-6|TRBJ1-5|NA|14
CASSYSGGNQPQHF
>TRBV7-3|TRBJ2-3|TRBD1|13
CASSLTDRDTQYF
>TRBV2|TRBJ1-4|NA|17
CASRRAADGTTNEKLFF
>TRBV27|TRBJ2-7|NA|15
CASSTGTYTLGEQYF
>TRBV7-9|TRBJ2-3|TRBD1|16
CASSPRTGGASDTQYF
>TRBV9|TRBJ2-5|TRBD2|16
CASSVGAGGPKETQYF
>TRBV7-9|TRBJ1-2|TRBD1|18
CASRRNPGQGRGGYGYTF
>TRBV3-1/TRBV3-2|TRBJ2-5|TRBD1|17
CASSQVGGTGGRETQYF
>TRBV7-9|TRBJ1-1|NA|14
CASSLSPGGTEAFF
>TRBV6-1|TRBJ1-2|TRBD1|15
CASSGDRALPYGYTF
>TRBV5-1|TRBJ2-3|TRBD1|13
CASGTGATDTQYF
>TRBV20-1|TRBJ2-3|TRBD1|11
CRLNRGNTQYF
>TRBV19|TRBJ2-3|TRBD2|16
CASSIYPSGPMNTQYF
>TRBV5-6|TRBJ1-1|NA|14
CASSLMAVVTEAFF
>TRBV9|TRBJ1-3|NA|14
CASSGGHSGNTIYF
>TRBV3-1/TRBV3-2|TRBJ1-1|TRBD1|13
CASSQSGTGEAFF
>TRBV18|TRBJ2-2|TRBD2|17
CASSPASGAPNTGELFF
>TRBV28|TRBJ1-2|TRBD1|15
CASSFPGTGKYGYTF
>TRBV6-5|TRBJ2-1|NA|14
CASGRGVTYNEQFF
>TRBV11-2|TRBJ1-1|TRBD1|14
CASSRQGARTEAFF
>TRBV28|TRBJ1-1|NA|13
CATLAGGEAEAFF